A selection of T cell receptor beta chains follows, all from one sample in a study of cytomegalovirus exposure and HLA in healthy donors. The table came from immunoSEQ multiplex PCR; TCRdb's copy has only in-frame clones and leaves some out. The sample shows about 140,000 clones, about 80% of them seen only once. The sample comprised PBMCs. These receptors were taken from a woman aged 60-75 years in good health and CMV-seropositive. Each CDR3 is given with its conserved first and last residue. A D gene is named only where the DNA matches it firmly. Part of the rows lack a size; the others show once, few, many or a class for expanded clones.

j_gene: TRBJ2-5; d_gene: NA; v_gene: TRBV6-6; abundance: NA; CDR3aa: CASSYAESVGAQYF; CDR3nt: TGTGCCAGCAGTTACGCGGAGTCCGTAGGTGCCCAGTACTTC
j_gene: TRBJ2-2; d_gene: TRBD2; v_gene: TRBV9; abundance: NA; CDR3aa: CASSVGLGTGELFF; CDR3nt: TGTGCCAGCAGCGTGGGACTAGGCACCGGGGAGCTGTTTTTT
j_gene: TRBJ2-7; d_gene: TRBD1; v_gene: TRBV18; abundance: NA; CDR3aa: CASSPRDRVSYEQYF; CDR3nt: TGTGCCAGCTCACCACGAGACAGGGTCTCCTACGAGCAGTACTTC
j_gene: TRBJ2-7; d_gene: NA; v_gene: TRBV18; abundance: NA; CDR3aa: CASSPISHRERHEQYF; CDR3nt: TGTGCCAGCTCACCGATTTCGCATCGGGAGAGGCACGAGCAGTACTTC
j_gene: TRBJ2-5; d_gene: NA; v_gene: TRBV5-1; abundance: NA; CDR3aa: CASSLVLSETQYF; CDR3nt: TGCGCCAGCAGCTTGGTACTATCAGAGACCCAGTACTTC
j_gene: TRBJ2-7; d_gene: NA; v_gene: TRBV10-3; abundance: NA; CDR3aa: CAISESTFGSGNSYERYF; CDR3nt: NA
j_gene: TRBJ1-1; d_gene: NA; v_gene: TRBV4-3; abundance: few; CDR3aa: CASSQGLTEAFF; CDR3nt: TGCGCCAGCAGCCAAGGTCTTACTGAAGCTTTCTTT
j_gene: TRBJ1-4; d_gene: TRBD1; v_gene: TRBV7-6; abundance: NA; CDR3aa: CASSFGHRGWNEKLFF; CDR3nt: TGTGCCAGCAGCTTTGGCCACAGGGGGTGGAATGAAAAACTGTTTTTT
j_gene: TRBJ2-5; d_gene: TRBD2; v_gene: TRBV4-1; abundance: NA; CDR3aa: CASSQESGRLAGGLQETQYF; CDR3nt: TGCGCCAGCAGCCAAGAATCCGGGCGGCTAGCGGGAGGGCTTCAAGAGACCCAGTACTTC
j_gene: TRBJ2-1; d_gene: NA; v_gene: TRBV18; abundance: NA; CDR3aa: CASSPGESSYNEQFF; CDR3nt: TGTGCCAGCTCACCAGGGGAGAGCTCCTACAATGAGCAGTTCTTC
j_gene: TRBJ2-7; d_gene: NA; v_gene: TRBV4-3; abundance: NA; CDR3aa: CASSQALEQAYEQYF; CDR3nt: TGCGCCAGCAGCCAAGCCCTAGAACAGGCCTACGAGCAGTACTTC
j_gene: TRBJ1-5; d_gene: TRBD1; v_gene: TRBV15; abundance: few; CDR3aa: CATSRDSNTGVSNQPQHF; CDR3nt: TGTGCCACCAGCAGAGATTCAAATACAGGGGTAAGCAATCAGCCCCAGCATTTT
j_gene: TRBJ2-1; d_gene: TRBD2; v_gene: TRBV11-3; abundance: NA; CDR3aa: CASSLRSLAAYNEQFF; CDR3nt: TGTGCCAGCAGCTTAAGGTCACTAGCGGCTTACAATGAGCAGTTCTTC
j_gene: TRBJ2-3; d_gene: NA; v_gene: TRBV15; abundance: NA; CDR3aa: CATSRASGTSTDTQYF; CDR3nt: TGTGCCACCAGCAGAGCTTCAGGGACTAGCACAGATACGCAGTATTTT
j_gene: TRBJ2-7; d_gene: NA; v_gene: TRBV19; abundance: NA; CDR3aa: CASSIPGHSYEQYF; CDR3nt: TGTGCCAGTAGTATTCCGGGACACTCCTACGAGCAGTACTTC
j_gene: TRBJ2-7; d_gene: TRBD2; v_gene: TRBV7-9; abundance: NA; CDR3aa: CASSYEGLAVTYYEQYF; CDR3nt: TGTGCCAGCAGCTACGAGGGGCTAGCGGTTACCTACTACGAGCAGTACTTC
j_gene: TRBJ2-2; d_gene: NA; v_gene: TRBV5-4; abundance: NA; CDR3aa: CASSLQLRGELFF; CDR3nt: TGTGCCAGCAGCTTGCAACTCAGGGGGGAGCTGTTTTTT
j_gene: TRBJ1-1; d_gene: NA; v_gene: TRBV4-3; abundance: few; CDR3aa: CASSQVAGAEAFF; CDR3nt: TGCGCCAGCAGCCAAGTCGCGGGCGCTGAAGCTTTCTTT
j_gene: TRBJ1-2; d_gene: TRBD1; v_gene: TRBV10-3; abundance: few; CDR3aa: CAISESGQRTGYTF; CDR3nt: TGTGCCATCAGTGAGTCGGGACAGAGAACGGGCTACACCTTC
j_gene: TRBJ2-7; d_gene: TRBD2; v_gene: TRBV7-2; abundance: NA; CDR3aa: CASSFSSGLGGVYF; CDR3nt: TGTGCCAGCAGCTTCTCTAGCGGCCTTGGTGGGGTGTACTTC
j_gene: TRBJ2-1; d_gene: NA; v_gene: TRBV7-9; abundance: NA; CDR3aa: CASPGGQTYNEQFF; CDR3nt: TGTGCCAGTCCGGGGGGACAAACCTACAATGAGCAGTTCTTC
j_gene: TRBJ1-1; d_gene: NA; v_gene: TRBV11-2; abundance: NA; CDR3aa: CAISTGLGDTEAFF; CDR3nt: TGTGCCATCTCGACAGGCCTGGGAGACACTGAAGCTTTCTTT
j_gene: TRBJ2-1; d_gene: TRBD2; v_gene: TRBV15; abundance: NA; CDR3aa: CATSRGASGYNEQFF; CDR3nt: TGTGCCACCAGCAGAGGGGCTAGCGGTTACAATGAGCAGTTCTTC
j_gene: TRBJ2-1; d_gene: NA; v_gene: TRBV27; abundance: NA; CDR3aa: CASSSATVISDNEQFF; CDR3nt: TGTGCCAGCAGTTCAGCGACAGTTATCTCTGACAATGAGCAGTTCTTC
j_gene: TRBJ2-7; d_gene: NA; v_gene: TRBV7-8; abundance: NA; CDR3aa: CASSLAGSYEQYF; CDR3nt: TGTGCCAGCAGCTTAGCGGGGAGCTACGAGCAGTACTTC
j_gene: TRBJ2-7; d_gene: TRBD1; v_gene: TRBV18; abundance: few; CDR3aa: CASTVDREAYEQYF; CDR3nt: TGTGCCAGCACGGTGGACAGGGAAGCCTACGAGCAGTACTTC
j_gene: TRBJ1-5; d_gene: NA; v_gene: TRBV28; abundance: NA; CDR3aa: CASGDPAQHF; CDR3nt: TGTGCCAGCGGAGATCCCGCCCAGCATTTT
j_gene: TRBJ1-1; d_gene: NA; v_gene: TRBV6-5; abundance: NA; CDR3aa: CASRLTANTEAFF; CDR3nt: TGTGCCAGCAGGCTTACAGCGAACACTGAAGCTTTCTTT
j_gene: TRBJ1-1; d_gene: TRBD1; v_gene: TRBV5-4; abundance: NA; CDR3aa: CASSLDQGDTEAFF; CDR3nt: TGTGCCAGCAGCTTGGATCAGGGGGACACTGAAGCTTTCTTT
j_gene: TRBJ2-2; d_gene: TRBD2; v_gene: TRBV7-3; abundance: few; CDR3aa: CASSFSGGSNTGELFF; CDR3nt: TGTGCCAGCAGCTTTAGCGGGGGGTCGAACACCGGGGAGCTGTTTTTT
j_gene: TRBJ1-2; d_gene: NA; v_gene: TRBV28; abundance: NA; CDR3aa: CASSPPDRPNYGYTF; CDR3nt: TGTGCCAGCAGCCCCCCCGACAGACCTAACTATGGCTACACCTTC
j_gene: TRBJ2-3; d_gene: TRBD1; v_gene: TRBV10-1; abundance: NA; CDR3aa: CASSGGDRASLLDTQYF; CDR3nt: TGCGCCAGCAGTGGAGGGGACAGGGCCAGTTTGCTGGATACGCAGTATTTT
j_gene: TRBJ2-5; d_gene: TRBD2; v_gene: TRBV10-3; abundance: NA; CDR3aa: CAISDPSGVGLAGQETQYF; CDR3nt: TGTGCCATCAGTGACCCGTCGGGGGTCGGACTAGCGGGACAGGAGACCCAGTACTTC
j_gene: TRBJ1-5; d_gene: NA; v_gene: TRBV4-3; abundance: NA; CDR3aa: CASSQGADQPQHF; CDR3nt: TGCGCCAGCAGCCAGGGGGCCGATCAGCCCCAGCATTTT
j_gene: TRBJ2-3; d_gene: NA; v_gene: TRBV7-6; abundance: few; CDR3aa: CASSLAGTEGPSTDTQYF; CDR3nt: TGTGCCAGCAGCCTGGCGGGGACAGAGGGCCCTAGCACAGATACGCAGTATTTT
j_gene: TRBJ1-5; d_gene: TRBD1; v_gene: TRBV28; abundance: NA; CDR3aa: CASSGQGVYSNQPQHF; CDR3nt: TGTGCCAGCAGTGGGCAGGGGGTCTATAGCAATCAGCCCCAGCATTTT
j_gene: TRBJ1-6; d_gene: NA; v_gene: TRBV6-5; abundance: NA; CDR3aa: CASSTEGDRPLHF; CDR3nt: TGTGCCAGCAGTACTGAGGGCGATCGACCCCTCCACTTT
j_gene: TRBJ2-1; d_gene: NA; v_gene: TRBV11-3; abundance: few; CDR3aa: CASSLVGQGTSGAIF; CDR3nt: NA
j_gene: TRBJ2-7; d_gene: TRBD2; v_gene: TRBV7-7; abundance: NA; CDR3aa: CASSAGTMNEQYF; CDR3nt: TGTGCTAGCAGCGCCGGGACTATGAACGAGCAGTACTTC
j_gene: TRBJ2-5; d_gene: NA; v_gene: TRBV15; abundance: NA; CDR3aa: CATSVYRASSQETQYF; CDR3nt: TGTGCCACCAGCGTTTATAGGGCTAGCAGCCAAGAGACCCAGTACTTC
j_gene: TRBJ2-7; d_gene: TRBD2; v_gene: TRBV7-8; abundance: NA; CDR3aa: CASSLRAGDWNEQYF; CDR3nt: TGTGCCAGCAGCTTGCGAGCGGGAGATTGGAACGAGCAGTACTTC
j_gene: TRBJ2-1; d_gene: NA; v_gene: TRBV5-1; abundance: few; CDR3aa: CASTPGGYNEQFF; CDR3nt: TGCGCCAGCACCCCCGGAGGATACAATGAGCAGTTCTTC
j_gene: TRBJ1-5; d_gene: NA; v_gene: TRBV7-8; abundance: NA; CDR3aa: CASSLAQYNQPQHF; CDR3nt: TGTGCCAGCAGCTTAGCACAGTACAATCAGCCCCAGCATTTT
j_gene: TRBJ2-1; d_gene: TRBD1; v_gene: TRBV10-3; abundance: NA; CDR3aa: CAISGGTGGNEQFF; CDR3nt: TGTGCCATCAGTGGGGGGACAGGGGGCAATGAGCAGTTCTTC
j_gene: TRBJ2-3; d_gene: TRBD2; v_gene: TRBV19; abundance: NA; CDR3aa: CASRAGASTDTQYF; CDR3nt: TGTGCCAGTAGAGCGGGAGCGAGCACAGATACGCAGTATTTT
j_gene: TRBJ1-2; d_gene: TRBD1; v_gene: TRBV7-2; abundance: NA; CDR3aa: CASSPGWGQAGYTF; CDR3nt: TGTGCCAGCAGCCCGGGCTGGGGACAGGCTGGCTACACCTTC
j_gene: TRBJ2-5; d_gene: TRBD2; v_gene: TRBV4-2; abundance: NA; CDR3aa: CASSQWSGGSGETQYF; CDR3nt: TGTGCCAGCAGCCAGTGGTCGGGCGGGAGTGGGGAGACCCAGTACTTC
j_gene: TRBJ2-2; d_gene: TRBD1; v_gene: TRBV5-1; abundance: NA; CDR3aa: CASEGTGITGELFF; CDR3nt: TGCGCCAGCGAAGGGACAGGGATCACCGGGGAGCTGTTTTTT
j_gene: TRBJ1-2; d_gene: TRBD1; v_gene: TRBV29-1; abundance: NA; CDR3aa: CSVAGTGLSGYTF; CDR3nt: TGCAGCGTTGCCGGGACAGGGCTAAGTGGCTACACCTTC
j_gene: TRBJ2-5; d_gene: NA; v_gene: TRBV4-1; abundance: once; CDR3aa: CASSQDLGAGETQYF; CDR3nt: TGCGCCAGCAGCCAAGATCTGGGGGCCGGCGAGACCCAGTACTTC
j_gene: TRBJ1-1; d_gene: NA; v_gene: TRBV5-1; abundance: NA; CDR3aa: CASSPSQGNTEAFF; CDR3nt: TGCGCCAGCAGTCCCTCCCAGGGGAACACTGAAGCTTTCTTT
j_gene: TRBJ1-1; d_gene: NA; v_gene: TRBV28; abundance: NA; CDR3aa: CASSFYRGYEAFF; CDR3nt: TGTGCCAGCAGTTTTTATCGAGGTTATGAAGCTTTCTTT
j_gene: TRBJ1-2; d_gene: TRBD1; v_gene: TRBV7-9; abundance: few; CDR3aa: CASSSTGGFYGYTF; CDR3nt: TGTGCCAGCAGCTCGACAGGGGGCTTTTATGGCTACACCTTC
j_gene: TRBJ1-2; d_gene: TRBD1; v_gene: TRBV28; abundance: NA; CDR3aa: CASSTTGAGYTF; CDR3nt: TGTGCCAGCTCTACTACAGGGGCTGGCTACACCTTC
j_gene: TRBJ1-2; d_gene: NA; v_gene: TRBV12-2; abundance: NA; CDR3aa: CASPHRETRGLNYGYTF; CDR3nt: TGTGCAAGTCCCCATAGGGAAACTAGGGGGCTGAACTATGGCTACACCTTC
j_gene: TRBJ2-1; d_gene: TRBD2; v_gene: TRBV5-1; abundance: NA; CDR3aa: CASSLSGSMGGNEQFF; CDR3nt: TGCGCCAGCAGCTTGAGCGGGAGTATGGGGGGTAATGAGCAGTTCTTC
j_gene: TRBJ2-7; d_gene: TRBD2; v_gene: TRBV6-1; abundance: NA; CDR3aa: CASSGGGASGRAGAYEQYF; CDR3nt: TGTGCCAGCAGTGGAGGGGGGGCTAGCGGGAGGGCCGGTGCCTACGAGCAGTACTTC